The 20 T cell receptor beta chains listed next were all sequenced from one sample in a study of identical twins. TCRdb redid the calling of the 5' RACE reads with MiXCR, one entry per CDR3 protein. The data hold more than 200,000 distinct CDR3 sequences, with over 11% observed a single time. Material: memory (CD45RO+) T cells sorted from blood. The receptor source for this set is a woman in her late teens or twenties in good health.

This clonotype was counted a few times. The rearrangement links TRBV5-1 to TRBJ1-1; no clear D. V was trimmed by 0 bases and J by 11 bases, leaving 8 bases between them. The CDR3 contains 11 residues. Germline V lookup: CDR1 SGHRS, CDR2 YFSETQ. The CDR3 nucleotides read TGCGCCAGCAGCTTGGCAGGCTTGGCTTTCTTT. It specifies CASSLAGLAFF.

This clonotype has only a few counts. This sequence joins TRBV6-6 and TRBJ2-1; D may match TRBD1 or TRBD2 (5 bases each). V lost 11 bases and J lost 3, with 11 bases in between. Per the germline V gene, CDR1 is MNHNY and CDR2 is SVGAGI (reference sequence). CDR3 length: 12 residues. The CDR3 sequence is CAATRGYNEQFF. The CDR3 DNA is TGTGCCGCTACGAGGGGCTACAATGAGCAGTTCTTC.

Points on this clonotype: Germline is not matched at one junction end, which may reflect a read error. The CDR3 reads CASSLGSGGPQETQYF. CDR3 DNA: TGTGCTAGCAGCTTAGGGTCTGGGGGGCCCCAAGAGACCCAGTACTTC. The rearrangement uses TRBV7-7 and TRBJ2-5, with D perhaps being TRBD1 or TRBD2 (6 bases each). This CDR3 is built from 16 residues. Germline lookup yields CDR1 SSHAT and CDR2 FNYEAQ (reference sequence).

V is TRBV9 and J is TRBJ2-1, with 7 bases matching TRBD2. The CDR3 extends over 13 amino acids. Germline loops: CDR1 SGDLS, CDR2 YYNGEE. After removal of 6 bases from V and 7 bases from J, the junction contained 7 bases not matched to a gene. The CDR3 is CASNREVGNEQFF. DNA for the CDR3: TGTGCCAGCAATCGGGAGGTTGGTAATGAGCAGTTCTTC.

This clonotype occurred a few times. The chain has TRBV20-1 and TRBJ2-3; D is possibly TRBD2 (6 bases). This CDR3 is built from 11 residues. V dropped 6 bases and J dropped 11 bases, with 15 bases sitting between them. CDR1 is DFQATT and CDR2 is SNEGSKA in the germline V gene (reference sequence). For the CDR3, the DNA is TGCAGTGCCCGGAGCGGGTTCGGGCAGTATTTT. Encoded protein: CSARSGFGQYF.

This clonotype appeared a few times. The rearrangement uses TRBV2 and TRBJ2-1; D is possibly TRBD2 (5 bases). Trimming cost V 1 base and J 3 bases, with 10 bases left between them. Germline CDR1 reads SNHLY; CDR2 reads FYNNEI. The CDR3 spans 15 residues. This CDR3 is CASSEGLAGYNEQFF. The CDR3 coding sequence is TGTGCCAGCAGTGAAGGGCTAGCCGGCTACAATGAGCAGTTCTTC.

The J gene is TRBJ2-3, the V gene TRBV4-1; a weak D match, TRBD1 (6 bases). Germline CDR1 reads MGHRA; CDR2 reads YSYEKL. CDR3 length: 13 residues. Trimming took 4 bases from V and 5 from J, leaving 10 bases between them. As DNA, the CDR3 is TGCGCCAGCAGCCGGCAGGGGCAAGATACGCAGTATTTT. This gives the protein CASSRQGQDTQYF.

This CDR3 is CASSQNGYEQYF. As DNA, the CDR3 is TGTGCCAGCAGCCAGAATGGGTACGAGCAGTACTTC. The chain is built from TRBV11-1 and TRBJ2-7; D unresolved. Germline V CDR1 and CDR2: SGHAT, FQDESV (reference sequence). The CDR3 is 12 amino acids. Trimming took 5 bases from V and 4 from J, leaving 9 bases between them.

This clonotype came up many times. V is TRBV5-5 and J is TRBJ2-1; 7 bases match TRBD2. Germline CDR1 is SGHKS and CDR2 is YYEKEE (reference sequence). The CDR3 is 15 residues long. J lost 5 bases, V lost 0 bases, and 5 bases had no gene match. CDR3 in DNA: TGTGCCAGCAGCTTGGATGTAGCGGGTCACAATGAGCAGTTCTTC. As protein: CASSLDVAGHNEQFF.

This clonotype was detected ten times or more. V and J are TRBV2 and TRBJ1-6, with D possibly being TRBD1 (5 bases). Germline CDR1 SNHLY, CDR2 FYNNEI. Trimming shortened V by 6 bases and J by 6 bases, and 15 bases separated the two germline ends. The CDR3 is 15 amino acids. The CDR3 sequence is CASSLGGMGNSPLHF. CDR3 bases: TGTGCCAGCAGCCTGGGGGGAATGGGTAATTCACCCCTCCACTTT.

Remarks on this clonotype: A junction boundary mismatches the germline segment, possibly from a read error. The rearrangement uses TRBV6-2 or TRBV6-3 and TRBJ2-1; 9 positions agree with TRBD2. Germline CDR1 reads MNHEY; CDR2 reads SVGEGT. The CDR3 covers 14 residues. The CDR3 protein is CASSYPSLLGGRDF. The CDR3 bases are TGTGCCAGCAGTTACCCCTCGTTACTCGGCGGGAGGGACTTC.

This clonotype was detected a few times. The rearrangement uses TRBV10-3 and TRBJ2-2; 9 nucleotides line up with TRBD1. The trim removed 11 bases at V and 6 bases at J, leaving 13 bases unmatched. The V gene's germline CDR1 is ENHRY and CDR2 SYGVKD. The CDR3 sequence is 15 residues long. The CDR3 spells CASRRLGQGAGELFF. The CDR3 bases are TGTGCCTCCCGCCGATTGGGACAGGGAGCCGGGGAGCTGTTTTTT.

The genes are TRBV5-4 and TRBJ1-1; possible D gene TRBD1, 5 bases. V lost 0 bases to trimming and J lost 0 bases, with 9 bases between them. The germline gives CDR1 SGHNT, CDR2 YYREEE (reference sequence). The CDR3 is 15 amino acids. CDR3 protein: CASSLAGNMNTEAFF. DNA for the CDR3: TGTGCCAGCAGCTTGGCAGGGAACATGAACACTGAAGCTTTCTTT.

This clonotype was observed a handful of times. This rearrangement joins TRBV15 to TRBJ2-3; D remains ambiguous. The ends were cut back, 1 base at V and 6 bases at J, with 8 bases in the middle. The germline gives CDR1 LNHNV, CDR2 YYDKDF (reference sequence). This CDR3 is 13 amino acids long. The CDR3 is CATSRAFLDTQYF. CDR3 nucleotide sequence: TGTGCCACCAGCAGAGCCTTCCTGGATACGCAGTATTTT. Supplemented by reference TRBV15 and TRBJ2-3, the full variable domain reads DAMVIQNPRYQVTQFGKPVTLSCSQTLNHNVMYWYQQKSSQAPKLLFHYYDKDFNNEADTPDNFQSRRPNTSFCFLDIRSPGLGDTAMYLCATSRAFLDTQYFGPGTRLTVL.

This clonotype turned up a few times. The genes are TRBV18 and TRBJ2-7; TRBD1 agrees at 10 bases. Trimming removed 3 bases from V and 7 bases from J; junction bases left unmatched: 3. The CDR3 covers 13 residues. Germline-derived CDR1 and CDR2 are KGHSH and LQKENI. The CDR3 nucleotides are TGTGCCAGCTCACCGGGACAGGGGAGGGAGCAGTACTTC. Its translation is CASSPGQGREQYF.

The table lists this clonotype with a few counts. The chain couples TRBV20-1 to TRBJ2-7; TRBD1 might be the D (6 bases). Germline V gene data show CDR1 as DFQATT and CDR2 as SNEGSKA (reference sequence). This CDR3 has 13 residues. The CDR3 region is CSVKNLGGYEQYF. The CDR3 DNA sequence: TGCAGCGTCAAGAACTTAGGGGGCTACGAGCAGTACTTC.

The gene calls are TRBV12-3 or TRBV12-4 and TRBJ2-7; D possibly corresponds to TRBD2 (5 bases). CDR3 length: 15 residues. Trimming took off 3 bases at V and 0 bases at J, with 12 bases between the two ends. The CDR3 region is CASSFGGEGSYEQYF. The CDR3 DNA sequence: TGTGCCAGCAGTTTCGGTGGCGAGGGCTCCTACGAGCAGTACTTC.

The gene calls are TRBV18 and TRBJ2-3; 9 bases map to TRBD2. V was clipped by 3 bases and J by 2 bases; unmatched bases: 6. Germline V lookup: CDR1 KGHSH, CDR2 LQKENI. The length of the CDR3 is 16 residues. The CDR3: CASSPRPSGDTDTQYF. The CDR3 region has the DNA TGTGCCAGCTCACCTCGGCCTAGCGGGGACACAGATACGCAGTATTTT.

The rearrangement links TRBV20-1 to TRBJ1-1; D unresolved. CDR3 length: 13 residues. V was clipped by 5 bases and J by 4 bases, with 14 bases between them. Germline-derived CDR1 and CDR2 are DFQATT and SNEGSKA (reference sequence). CDR3 sequence (DNA): TGCAGTGCTTCGACATCTGGGCGCACTGAAGCTTTCTTT. It codes for CSASTSGRTEAFF.

V usage is TRBV5-1 and J usage is TRBJ2-5; no clear D. Per the germline V gene, CDR1 is SGHRS and CDR2 is YFSETQ. The CDR3 has 13 residues. Trimming stripped 6 bases from V and 7 bases from J, with 16 bases between. The DNA for the CDR3 is TGCGCCAGCAAGTCCGAACTGTGGGGGACCCAGTACTTC. Translating it yields CASKSELWGTQYF. Drawing the rest from reference TRBV5-1 and TRBJ2-5, the complete variable domain is KAGVTQTPRYLIKTRGQQVTLSCSPISGHRSVSWYQQTPGQGLQFLFEYFSETQRNKGNFPGRFSGRQFSNSRSEMNVSTLELGDSALYLCASKSELWGTQYFGPGTRLLVL.